This T cell receptor (beta chain) was recovered during a study of cytomegalovirus exposure and HLA in healthy donors. Study-wide background: An analysis done earlier identified 120 million or so unique TCR beta sequences from about 179 million T cells. Findings of the study overall: CMV serostatus was the only recorded immune exposure for donors. Altogether, about 160 TCR beta chains were recorded as cytomegalovirus-associated. For most subjects, TCR beta sequences were reported to predict HLA-A and HLA-B alleles with accuracy.

13 Jbeta primers and 60 Vbeta primers were used for the PCR. The repertoire was sequenced with immunoSEQ multiplex PCR; TCRdb's copy has only in-frame clones and lacks some. The sample includes about 160,000 clones, 70% to 85% of them seen just once. Worth noting for this clone: Its antigen remains unidentified.

This CDR3 has 16 amino acids. J lost 9 bases, V lost 2 bases, and 8 bases had no gene match. Looked up from germline, CDR1 is MNHNY and CDR2 is SVGAGI (reference sequence). The TCR originated in a woman aged 30 to 39 in good health and CMV-seronegative. Sequencing was performed on PBMCs. The chain links TRBV6-6 to TRBJ2-1; 12 bases match TRBD1. The CDR3 is CASSYNPGQGAGEQFF. Written as DNA, the CDR3 is TGTGCCAGCAGTTACAATCCGGGACAGGGGGCCGGTGAGCAGTTCTTC.